Each of the 20 T cell receptor beta chains below was sequenced from the same sample in a study of neurological immune-mediated disorders. MiXCR, run by TCRdb on the 5' RACE reads, gives a single entry per CDR3 protein. Of about 80,000 distinct CDR3 sequences listed, around 9.9% are singletons. The source material was PBMCs. The receptors shown here come from a man in his fifties in good health.

This clonotype was observed many times. The rearrangement links TRBV5-1 to TRBJ2-1; TRBD1 is a possible D gene (6 bases). The germline V gene has CDR1 SGHRS and CDR2 YFSETQ. V lost 4 bases to trimming and J lost 6 bases, with 20 bases between them. The CDR3 covers 16 residues. CDR3 residues: CASSVLYGQQINEQFF. As DNA, the CDR3 is TGCGCCAGCAGCGTCCTCTATGGACAGCAAATCAATGAGCAGTTCTTC.

The rearrangement joins TRBV28 to TRBJ1-5, with D possibly TRBD1 on 6 matching bases. Trimming stripped 5 bases from V and 3 bases from J, with 17 bases between. Germline V gene data show CDR1 as MDHEN and CDR2 as SYDVKM. CDR3 length: 16 amino acids. The CDR3 bases are TGTGCCAGCAGTCCCCGAGGGGGGGCTAACAATCAGCCCCAGCATTTT. Its protein product is CASSPRGGANNQPQHF.

This clonotype has ten or more counts. V is TRBV5-1 and J is TRBJ2-7; the D gene is possibly TRBD2 (5 bases). V lost 3 bases and J lost 2, with 15 bases in between. The CDR3 loop spans 15 amino acids. Germline-derived CDR1 and CDR2 are SGHRS and YFSETQ. The CDR3, as DNA: TGCGCCAGCAGCTCATCTGGAGGCCTACCCTACGAGCAGTACTTC. This gives the protein CASSSSGGLPYEQYF.

This clonotype has at least ten counts. V is TRBV4-3 and J is TRBJ1-4; TRBD1 agrees at 7 bases. The germline CDR1 and CDR2 sequences are LGHNA and YSLEER. The V segment lost 4 bases and the J segment 0 bases; nucleotides outside the gene matches: 8. The CDR3 is 17 amino acids. The CDR3 sequence: CASSRTGGSTTNEKLFF. The CDR3 nucleotides are TGCGCCAGCAGCCGGACAGGAGGGTCTACAACTAATGAAAAACTGTTTTTT.

This clonotype has more than one count but fewer than ten. A junction boundary mismatches the germline segment, possibly from a read error. The chain recombines TRBV12-3 or TRBV12-4 with TRBJ1-5; no definite D call. The CDR3 length is 13 residues. The CDR3, as DNA: TGTACCAGTAGTTTCTCTAGCAATCAGCCCCAGCATTTT. It specifies CTSSFSSNQPQHF.

The sample holds many counts of this clonotype. The V gene is TRBV9, the J gene TRBJ2-1, with D unclear. Germline V gene data show CDR1 as SGDLS and CDR2 as YYNGEE. Trimming removed 0 bases from V and 3 bases from J, with 7 bases in between. The CDR3 consists of 14 residues. CDR3 region: CASSVAPHYNEQFF. The CDR3 coding sequence is TGTGCCAGCAGCGTAGCCCCCCACTACAATGAGCAGTTCTTC. The variable domain in full, with the rest retrieved from reference TRBV9 and TRBJ2-1, is DSGVTQTPKHLITATGQRVTLRCSPRSGDLSVYWYQQSLDQGLQFLIQYYNGEERAKGNILERFSAQQFPDLHSELNLSSLELGDSALYFCASSVAPHYNEQFFGPGTRLTVL.

This clonotype occurred many times. The gene calls are TRBV12-3 or TRBV12-4 and TRBJ2-6; perhaps TRBD1 as D (5 bases). V was pared by 6 bases and J by 0 bases, with 15 bases between. This CDR3 is 17 amino acids long. The DNA of the CDR3 is TGTGCCAGCAGCAGGACACAAATGAGCTCTGGGGCCAACGTCCTGACTTTC. This encodes CASSRTQMSSGANVLTF.

This clonotype came up many times. The J gene is TRBJ2-1, the V gene TRBV20-1; tentatively, D is TRBD1 (5 bases). CDR3 length: 17 amino acids. Germline CDR1 and CDR2: DFQATT and SNEGSKA (reference sequence). Trimming took off 0 bases at V and 3 bases at J, with 18 bases between the two ends. Here the CDR3 reads CSARDGALSRSYNEQFF. CDR3 in DNA: TGCAGTGCTAGAGATGGGGCCCTTAGTCGTAGCTACAATGAGCAGTTCTTC.

This clonotype was detected many times. CDR3 bases: TGTGCCAGCAGTGTCCGGGACTGGTGGAAAGAGACCCAGTACTTC. It specifies CASSVRDWWKETQYF. The V and J genes are TRBV12-3 or TRBV12-4 and TRBJ2-5; possible D gene TRBD2, 6 bases. V was clipped by 5 bases and J by 3 bases, with 16 bases between them. This CDR3 contains 15 residues.

This clonotype was detected ten times or more. The rearrangement joins TRBV2 to TRBJ1-4; a weak D match, TRBD1 (5 bases). Germline V CDR1 and CDR2: SNHLY, FYNNEI. Trimming shortened V by 7 bases and J by 4 bases, and 13 bases separated the two germline ends. The CDR3 is made up of 14 amino acids. Here the CDR3 reads CASTAGRNNEKLFF. DNA of the CDR3: TGTGCCAGCACCGCGGGACGGAATAATGAAAAACTGTTTTTT.

This clonotype was observed a few times. The gene calls are TRBV20-1 and TRBJ2-3, with D maybe TRBD1 (5 bases). The CDR3 is 20 residues long. Trimming shortened V by 6 bases and J by 0 bases, and 31 bases separated the two germline ends. Per germline, CDR1 DFQATT and CDR2 SNEGSKA (reference sequence). CDR3 in amino acids: CSAPSQPPISRTTSTDTQYF. The CDR3 region has the DNA TGCAGTGCGCCTTCCCAGCCCCCAATTAGTCGGACAACTAGCACAGATACGCAGTATTTT.

To note about this clonotype: A much larger clone differs from this one at a single base, so this may be a read error. The chain couples TRBV4-2 to TRBJ2-1; no reliable D call. Germline V CDR1 and CDR2: LGHNA, YNFKEQ. The length of the CDR3 is 15 residues. V lost 4 bases to trimming and J lost 6 bases, with 16 bases between them. CDR3 nucleotide sequence: TGTGCCAGCAGCCCAGCTTGGCTGGGAACCAATGAGCAGTTCTTC. It encodes CASSPAWLGTNEQFF.

In this sample, this clonotype turned up many times. The chain carries TRBV5-1 and TRBJ1-5; 7 bases map to TRBD1. Trimming took 5 bases from V and 7 from J; bases not matched to a gene: 6. The CDR3 runs 13 residues. Germline-derived CDR1 and CDR2 are SGHRS and YFSETQ. CDR3 bases: TGCGCCAGCAGTGCAGGGGGGAGACAGCCCCAGCATTTT. Translating it yields CASSAGGRQPQHF.

CDR3 region: CASSGQFGRRSTDTQYF. As DNA, the CDR3 is TGTGCCAGCAGCGGCCAATTCGGGCGCCGGAGCACAGATACGCAGTATTTT. The rearrangement joins TRBV11-2 to TRBJ2-3; no reliable D call. The germline V and J ends were trimmed by 5 bases and 0 bases, with 18 bases remaining between them. CDR1 and CDR2 (germline): SGHAT, FQNNGV. The CDR3 has 17 amino acids.

This clonotype was counted many times. This chain joins TRBV14 and TRBJ2-3; D gene uncertain. The CDR3 contains 9 residues. V lost 9 bases to trimming and J lost 5 bases, with 3 bases between them. The germline V gene encodes CDR1 SGHDN and CDR2 FVKESK. This CDR3 is CARGDTQYF. In DNA form, the CDR3 reads TGTGCCAGAGGAGATACGCAGTATTTT.

This clonotype was found many times. This rearrangement joins TRBV6-2 or TRBV6-3 to TRBJ2-7; D might be TRBD1 (8 bases). Germline lookup yields CDR1 MNHEY and CDR2 SVGEGT. The V end was cut by 6 bases, the J end by 5 bases, with 14 bases between. The CDR3 contains 13 residues. The DNA of the CDR3 is TGTGCCAGCAGGACAGGGGAGGGGCACGAGCAGTACTTC. Protein: CASRTGEGHEQYF.

There are many counts of this clonotype. The gene calls are TRBV11-2 and TRBJ2-1, with 14 positions matching TRBD2. Germline V gene data show CDR1 as SGHAT and CDR2 as FQNNGV. The CDR3 length is 15 residues. V dropped 6 bases and J dropped 10; count of bases not matched to a gene: 8. The CDR3 DNA reads TGTGCCAGCAGGCCGACTAGCGGGAGGGCCCGGGAGCAGTTCTTC. Its translation is CASRPTSGRAREQFF. The whole variable domain, remainder taken from reference TRBV11-2 and TRBJ2-1, is EAGVAQSPRYKIIEKRQSVAFWCNPISGHATLYWYQQILGQGPKLLIQFQNNGVVDDSQLPKDRFSAERLKGVDSTLKIQPAKLEDSAVYLCASRPTSGRAREQFFGPGTRLTVL.

This chain joins TRBV3-1 and TRBJ2-5, with 12 bases matching TRBD2. V was clipped by 2 bases and J by 5 bases; unmatched bases: 3. This CDR3 has 15 amino acids. Germline V CDR1 and CDR2: LGHDT, YNNKEL (reference sequence). The CDR3 region is CASSQRTSGIETQYF. The CDR3 bases are TGTGCCAGCAGCCAAAGGACTAGCGGGATTGAGACCCAGTACTTC.

Many counts were recorded for this clonotype. V and J are TRBV7-9 and TRBJ1-1; unclear D gene. Germline V lookup: CDR1 SEHNR, CDR2 FQNEAQ (reference sequence). V gave up 1 base and J gave up 1 base, with 10 bases separating them. There are 15 residues in the CDR3. Here the CDR3 DNA reads TGTGCCAGCAGCTTAGGCCACCCGGGGAACACTGAAGCTTTCTTT. The encoded protein is CASSLGHPGNTEAFF.

Turning to this clonotype: One base away lies a much larger clone, so this may be a sequencing read error. This rearrangement joins TRBV20-1 to TRBJ2-6; possible D gene TRBD1, 5 bases. CDR1 is DFQATT and CDR2 is SNEGSKA in the germline V gene (reference sequence). The CDR3 consists of 16 residues. The CDR3 DNA is TGCAGTGCTAGTACAGGTGCCCACTCTGGGGCCAACGTCATGACTTTC. It encodes CSASTGAHSGANVMTF.